These T cell receptor beta chains were read from a single sample in a study of shared clonotypes between healthy human individuals. TCRdb's copy holds only in-frame clones and misses some; the assay was immunoSEQ multiplex PCR. The repertoire has about 2.1 million clones, 93% of them found once; the top ten carry around 1.8%. Material for sequencing was naive CD8+ T cells from PBMCs. These receptor sequences come from a man aged 18 to 35 in good health. Some clones in this sample may be carry-over from other donors' samples. Each CDR3 is given with its conserved first and last residue. A D gene is named only where the DNA matches it firmly. Size tells how often a clone was seen (once, few, many) or the class of an expanded clone, and some rows leave it out.

v_call: TRBV28
clone_size: .
d_call: TRBD2
j_call: TRBJ2-7
cdr3_length: 14
cdr3_nt: TGTGCCAGCAGTGCCTCTAGCGGGAGCTACGAGCAGTACTTC
cdr3_aa: CASSASSGSYEQYF

v_call: TRBV6-1
clone_size: .
d_call: TRBD1
j_call: TRBJ2-7
cdr3_length: 15
cdr3_nt: TGTGCCAGCAGTGGGGACAGGGACCTCCGTTACGAGCAGTACTTC
cdr3_aa: CASSGDRDLRYEQYF

v_call: TRBV5-4
clone_size: .
d_call: TRBD1
j_call: TRBJ2-3
cdr3_length: 16
cdr3_nt: TGTGCCAGCAGCTTAGGGTGGGACAGGGGACGAGATACGCAGTATTTT
cdr3_aa: CASSLGWDRGRDTQYF

v_call: TRBV19
clone_size: .
d_call: TRBD1
j_call: TRBJ2-7
cdr3_length: 14
cdr3_nt: TGTGCCAGTAGTTCACGGACAGGGGGCTACGAGCAGTACTTC
cdr3_aa: CASSSRTGGYEQYF

v_call: TRBV7-8
clone_size: .
d_call: TRBD2
j_call: TRBJ2-3
cdr3_length: 17
cdr3_nt: TGTGCCAGCAGGTCCGGGGTGACTAGCGGGAGGGGAGATACGCAGTATTTT
cdr3_aa: CASRSGVTSGRGDTQYF

v_call: TRBV5-6
clone_size: .
d_call: .
j_call: TRBJ1-2
cdr3_length: 14
cdr3_nt: TGTGCCAGCAGCTCGTCTGGGGGGCAAAAAGGCTACACCTTC
cdr3_aa: CASSSSGGQKGYTF

v_call: TRBV11-2
clone_size: few
d_call: .
j_call: TRBJ2-2
cdr3_length: 16
cdr3_nt: TGTGCCAGCAGCTTACGTCGGGAGTTCTTAACCGGGGAGCTGTTTTTT
cdr3_aa: CASSLRREFLTGELFF

v_call: TRBV19
clone_size: .
d_call: .
j_call: TRBJ2-7
cdr3_length: 15
cdr3_nt: TGTGCCAGTAGTATAATCCAGGGGAGCTTCTACGAGCAGTACTTC
cdr3_aa: CASSIIQGSFYEQYF

v_call: TRBV7-7
clone_size: .
d_call: TRBD1
j_call: TRBJ2-2
cdr3_length: 15
cdr3_nt: TGTGCCAGCAGCTGGGGGACAGGGAACACCGGGGAGCTGTTTTTT
cdr3_aa: CASSWGTGNTGELFF

v_call: TRBV9
clone_size: .
d_call: .
j_call: TRBJ2-7
cdr3_length: 14
cdr3_nt: TGTGCCAGCAGCCCCGGGACGGGAGCTTACGAGCAGTACTTC
cdr3_aa: CASSPGTGAYEQYF

v_call: TRBV5-4
clone_size: .
d_call: TRBD2
j_call: TRBJ2-1
cdr3_length: 18
cdr3_nt: TGTGCCAGCAGTATTACGGGGGGGGACCCAAGCTCCTACAATGAGCAGTTCTTC
cdr3_aa: CASSITGGDPSSYNEQFF

v_call: TRBV5-4
clone_size: .
d_call: TRBD1
j_call: TRBJ2-7
cdr3_length: 15
cdr3_nt: TGTGCCAGCAGCGTGTACAGGGGGACCCTCTACGAGCAGTACTTC
cdr3_aa: CASSVYRGTLYEQYF

v_call: TRBV30
clone_size: .
d_call: .
j_call: TRBJ1-1
cdr3_length: 12
cdr3_nt: TGTGCCTGGGGGGGGTTGAACACTGAAGCTTTCTTT
cdr3_aa: CAWGGLNTEAFF

v_call: TRBV5-5
clone_size: .
d_call: TRBD1
j_call: TRBJ1-1
cdr3_length: 12
cdr3_nt: TGTGCCAGCAGCCATACAGGGGCGGAAGCTTTCTTT
cdr3_aa: CASSHTGAEAFF

v_call: TRBV10-2
clone_size: .
d_call: TRBD1
j_call: TRBJ1-1
cdr3_length: 15
cdr3_nt: TGCGCCAGCAAGACAGGGCCACTCATGAACACTGAAGCTTTCTTT
cdr3_aa: CASKTGPLMNTEAFF

v_call: TRBV18
clone_size: once
d_call: .
j_call: TRBJ2-7
cdr3_length: 17
cdr3_nt: TGTGCCAGCTCACCAACCGGAAGGGTGACAGACGCCTACGAGCAGTACTTC
cdr3_aa: CASSPTGRVTDAYEQYF

v_call: TRBV19
clone_size: .
d_call: TRBD2
j_call: TRBJ2-2
cdr3_length: 18
cdr3_nt: TGTGCCAGTAACTCCCTACTGTCTCTAGCGGGAACCACCGGGGAGCTGTTTTTT
cdr3_aa: CASNSLLSLAGTTGELFF

v_call: TRBV7-3
clone_size: .
d_call: .
j_call: TRBJ2-1
cdr3_length: 17
cdr3_nt: TGTGCCAGCAGCTTAAATAGCGCGGCTAACTCCTACAATGAGCAGTTCTTC
cdr3_aa: CASSLNSAANSYNEQFF

v_call: TRBV4-1
clone_size: .
d_call: .
j_call: TRBJ2-7
cdr3_length: 15
cdr3_nt: TGCGCCAGCAGCCAAGGGGCCGGACGGACCTACGAGCAGTACTTC
cdr3_aa: CASSQGAGRTYEQYF

v_call: TRBV25-1
clone_size: .
d_call: .
j_call: TRBJ1-2
cdr3_length: 14
cdr3_nt: TGTGCCAGCAGTGAGCGTGGGGGGACCGATGGCTACACCTTC
cdr3_aa: CASSERGGTDGYTF

v_call: TRBV28
clone_size: .
d_call: .
j_call: TRBJ2-2
cdr3_length: 15
cdr3_nt: TGTGCCAGCAGTCGCCTTGCCATCAGGACCGGGGAGCTGTTTTTT
cdr3_aa: CASSRLAIRTGELFF

v_call: TRBV28
clone_size: once
d_call: .
j_call: TRBJ2-5
cdr3_length: 14
cdr3_nt: TGTGCCAGCAGCTCAACCGGCACCCAAGAGACCCAGTACTTC
cdr3_aa: CASSSTGTQETQYF

v_call: TRBV28
clone_size: .
d_call: TRBD2
j_call: TRBJ2-3
cdr3_length: 14
cdr3_nt: TGTGCCAGCAGTTTGGGGGGGTGGACAGATACGCAGTATTTT
cdr3_aa: CASSLGGWTDTQYF

v_call: TRBV19
clone_size: .
d_call: TRBD1
j_call: TRBJ2-7
cdr3_length: 15
cdr3_nt: TGTGCCAGTAGTGGAGGGACAGGGCCCCTCTACGAGCAGTACTTC
cdr3_aa: CASSGGTGPLYEQYF

v_call: TRBV6-5
clone_size: .
d_call: .
j_call: TRBJ2-7
cdr3_length: 15
cdr3_nt: TGTGCCAGCAGTTACGGATGGGACGGACAGTACGAGCAGTACTTC
cdr3_aa: CASSYGWDGQYEQYF

v_call: TRBV13
clone_size: .
d_call: TRBD2
j_call: TRBJ2-7
cdr3_length: 16
cdr3_nt: TGTGCCAGCAGCGCCAGACTAGCGGGCATCTCCTACGAGCAGTACTTC
cdr3_aa: CASSARLAGISYEQYF

v_call: TRBV4-2
clone_size: .
d_call: .
j_call: TRBJ2-3
cdr3_length: 14
cdr3_nt: TGTGCCAGCAGCCGCCCCGGGGGAAGGGATACGCAGTATTTT
cdr3_aa: CASSRPGGRDTQYF

v_call: TRBV4-1
clone_size: .
d_call: TRBD2
j_call: TRBJ2-3
cdr3_length: 15
cdr3_nt: TGCGCCAGCAGCCCCCAGAGCGGGACGGGGGATACGCAGTATTTT
cdr3_aa: CASSPQSGTGDTQYF

v_call: TRBV7-6
clone_size: .
d_call: .
j_call: TRBJ2-5
cdr3_length: 13
cdr3_nt: TGTGCCAGCAGTGAGCTAATAAAAGAGACCCAGTACTTC
cdr3_aa: CASSELIKETQYF

v_call: TRBV27
clone_size: .
d_call: TRBD2
j_call: TRBJ2-7
cdr3_length: 15
cdr3_nt: TGTGCCAGCAGTTTAAGGGCTAGCGGGCCACACGAGCAGTACTTC
cdr3_aa: CASSLRASGPHEQYF

v_call: TRBV11-1
clone_size: .
d_call: .
j_call: TRBJ2-7
cdr3_length: 14
cdr3_nt: TGTGCCAGCAGCTTCCTCCCAGGGGACTACGAGCAGTACTTC
cdr3_aa: CASSFLPGDYEQYF

v_call: TRBV27
clone_size: .
d_call: TRBD1
j_call: TRBJ2-7
cdr3_length: 17
cdr3_nt: TGTGCCAGCAGTTTATGGGGGGGACAGGGAGTCGGCTACGAGCAGTACTTC
cdr3_aa: CASSLWGGQGVGYEQYF

v_call: TRBV29-1
clone_size: .
d_call: .
j_call: TRBJ2-7
cdr3_length: 11
cdr3_nt: TGCAGCGTTTTTACAGGCTACGAGCAGTACTTC
cdr3_aa: CSVFTGYEQYF

v_call: TRBV27
clone_size: .
d_call: .
j_call: TRBJ2-1
cdr3_length: 13
cdr3_nt: TGTGCCAGCAACTTCGGGGGCGCGGATGAGCAGTTCTTC
cdr3_aa: CASNFGGADEQFF

v_call: TRBV2
clone_size: .
d_call: TRBD1
j_call: TRBJ2-5
cdr3_length: 16
cdr3_nt: TGTGCCAGCAGCTATAATCCGGGACAGGCCGCGGAGACCCAGTACTTC
cdr3_aa: CASSYNPGQAAETQYF

v_call: TRBV19
clone_size: .
d_call: .
j_call: TRBJ1-5
cdr3_length: 13
cdr3_nt: TGTGCCAGTAGTGCCAGGGTGACTCAGCCCCAGCATTTT
cdr3_aa: CASSARVTQPQHF

v_call: TRBV19
clone_size: .
d_call: .
j_call: TRBJ2-1
cdr3_length: 14
cdr3_nt: TGTGCCAGTAGTATAGTTGGGGGAGGCGATGAGCAGTTCTTC
cdr3_aa: CASSIVGGGDEQFF

v_call: TRBV7-6
clone_size: .
d_call: TRBD1
j_call: TRBJ2-1
cdr3_length: 17
cdr3_nt: TGTGCCAGCAGCTTAGCATTTGACAGGGGTTTTGTGAATGAGCAGTTCTTC
cdr3_aa: CASSLAFDRGFVNEQFF

v_call: TRBV30
clone_size: .
d_call: .
j_call: TRBJ2-1
cdr3_length: 13
cdr3_nt: TGTGCCTGGAGTGTCTTCGGATACAATGAGCAGTTCTTC
cdr3_aa: CAWSVFGYNEQFF

v_call: TRBV19
clone_size: .
d_call: .
j_call: TRBJ1-5
cdr3_length: 14
cdr3_nt: TGTGCCAGTAGTCCCCGGGGATACAATCAGCCCCAGCATTTT
cdr3_aa: CASSPRGYNQPQHF